The clone carrying this T cell receptor (beta chain) came up a few times. These data are taken from a study of shared clonotypes between healthy human individuals. The repertoire was sequenced with immunoSEQ multiplex PCR; TCRdb's copy has only in-frame clones and lacks some. The sample carries some 1,100,000 clones, 70% to 80% recorded once. CD45RA+ naive and CD45RA-negative memory subsets were separated from CD4+ cells. This TCR came from a man younger than 30 in good health. Some clones in this sample may be carry-over from other donors' samples. Sequenced sample: memory CD4+ T cells from PBMCs. Subset described: CD45RA-negative fraction.

CDR3 residues: CASSSGRQGSTEAFF. CDR3 nucleotide sequence: TGTGCCAGCAGCTCGGGACGCCAAGGTTCCACTGAAGCTTTCTTT. V gene TRBV7-2 combines with J gene TRBJ1-1; tentative D call: TRBD1 (5 bases). This CDR3 comprises 15 residues. Germline V gene data show CDR1 as SGHTA and CDR2 as FQGNSA. The V gene lost 4 bases and the J gene lost 4 bases, with 16 bases spanning the gap. Drawing the rest from reference TRBV7-2 and TRBJ1-1, the complete variable domain is GAGVSQSPSNKVTEKGKDVELRCDPISGHTALYWYRQSLGQGLEFLIYFQGNSAPDKSGLPSDRFSAERTGGSVSTLTIQRTQQEDSAVYLCASSSGRQGSTEAFFGQGTRLTVV.